The 25 T cell receptor beta chains reported below all come from one sample, sequenced in a study of cytomegalovirus exposure and HLA in healthy donors. The PCR contained 60 Vbeta and 13 Jbeta primers. TCRdb keeps only in-frame clones here, not all; method: immunoSEQ multiplex PCR. Of about 140,000 clones in the sample, roughly 77% were seen once. Sequencing input: PBMCs. These receptors originate from a man aged 25 to 40 in good health.

This rearrangement joins TRBV19 to TRBJ2-5; D might be TRBD1 (6 bases). This CDR3 has 12 amino acids. Germline lookup yields CDR1 LNHDA and CDR2 SQIVND (reference sequence). Trimming shortened V by 9 bases and J by 4 bases, and 12 bases separated the two germline ends. This chain's CDR3 is CASRDTTETQYF. The CDR3 nucleotides are TGTGCCAGCCGGGACACCACAGAGACCCAGTACTTC.

This chain links TRBV30 with TRBJ2-7; tentatively, D is TRBD2 (6 bases). This CDR3 region has 16 residues. Trimming left V 5 bases short and J 3 bases short, with 23 bases between. Germline CDR1 and CDR2: GTSNPN and SVGIG (reference sequence). The CDR3 sequence: CAWSPRTVAVDYEQYF. DNA for the CDR3: TGTGCCTGGTCCCCTCGAACGGTAGCGGTGGACTACGAGCAGTACTTC.

The rearrangement joins TRBV4-1 to TRBJ2-1, with D tentatively TRBD2 (6 bases). Between the trimmed V and J ends, which lost 1 base and 4 bases, there was a span of 14 bases. The germline CDR1 and CDR2 sequences are MGHRA and YSYEKL. CDR3 length: 16 amino acids. The CDR3 nucleotides read TGCGCCAGCAGCCAAGTGGGAGGAGGAAAGTACAATGAGCAGTTCTTC. It encodes CASSQVGGGKYNEQFF.

CDR3 loop: CASSFEGQGSEQYF. The CDR3 region has the DNA TGTGCCAGCAGCTTCGAGGGACAGGGGAGTGAGCAGTACTTC. The V gene is TRBV7-2, the J gene TRBJ2-7; TRBD1 matches 10 bases. CDR3 length equals 14 residues. The trim removed 3 bases at V and 7 bases at J, leaving 6 bases unmatched. CDR1 is SGHTA, CDR2 FQGNSA, per germline.

Here the CDR3 DNA reads TGTGCCAGCAGCTTAGTTTCCCTCGGGAGCTACGAGCAGTACTTC. Its protein is CASSLVSLGSYEQYF. The chain uses TRBV11-3 and TRBJ2-7; possible D gene TRBD2, 6 bases. Germline CDR1 SGHNT, CDR2 YENEEA. The CDR3 totals 15 residues. Deletions cut 1 base from V and 3 bases from J, with 13 bases between. Complete variable domain (other parts from reference TRBV11-3 and TRBJ2-7): EAGVVQSPRYKIIEKKQPVAFWCNPISGHNTLYWYLQNLGQGPELLIRYENEEAVDDSQLPKDRFSAERLKGVDSTLKIQPAELGDSAVYLCASSLVSLGSYEQYFGPGTRLTVT.

This chain joins TRBV5-1 and TRBJ2-1; 10 bases are shared with TRBD2. V shed 5 bases and J 0 bases; nucleotides not matched to a gene: 5. The length of the CDR3 is 16 residues. The V gene's germline CDR1 is SGHRS and CDR2 YFSETQ. The CDR3 here is CASRGASGSSYNEQFF. CDR3 bases: TGCGCCAGCAGGGGGGCTAGCGGGAGCTCCTACAATGAGCAGTTCTTC.

This clone was recorded only once. The rearrangement joins TRBV7-3 to TRBJ2-1, with D possibly TRBD2 on 6 matching bases. The germline CDR1 and CDR2 sequences are SGHTA and FQGTGA. Between the trimmed V and J ends, which lost 0 bases and 10 bases, there was a span of 7 bases. This CDR3 has 12 amino acids. The CDR3 nucleotides read TGTGCCAGCAGCTTAACGGGAGGCGAGCAGTTCTTC. This codes for CASSLTGGEQFF.

The chain has TRBV7-8 and TRBJ1-3; no reliable D call. The CDR3 is made up of 16 amino acids. The ends were cut back, 1 base at V and 0 bases at J, with 10 bases in the middle. The germline gives CDR1 SGHVS, CDR2 FQNEAQ. CDR3 loop: CASSLERYNSGNTIYF. As DNA, the CDR3 is TGTGCCAGCAGCTTAGAGAGGTACAACTCTGGAAACACCATATATTTT.

The genes are TRBV6-5 and TRBJ1-2, with 9 positions matching TRBD1. This CDR3 is 15 amino acids long. V lost 5 bases, J lost 4 bases, and 8 bases stayed unmatched. The germline V gene encodes CDR1 MNHEY and CDR2 SVGAGI. CDR3 in DNA: TGTGCCAGCAGTACATGGACAGGGGAGGCCTATGGCTACACCTTC. Its translation: CASSTWTGEAYGYTF.

For the CDR3, the DNA is TGTGCCAGCAGCCAAGTCCCGGGAGGAGGGACACCCCTCCACTTT. Its translation is CASSQVPGGGTPLHF. The rearrangement links TRBV14 to TRBJ1-6; D is uncertain. Trimming took 1 base from V and 11 from J, leaving 15 bases between them. This CDR3 spans 15 amino acids. Per germline, CDR1 SGHDN and CDR2 FVKESK.

This clone has only a few counts. This sample also contains other DNA sequences that code for the same CDR3. The CDR3 DNA reads TGTGCCAGCTCACCACCCTTAGGGGGTTCGCCCTACGAGCAGTACTTC. It translates to CASSPPLGGSPYEQYF. The genes are TRBV18 and TRBJ2-7; weak D call: TRBD1 (6 bases). The V end was cut by 0 bases, the J end by 2 bases, with 14 bases between. This CDR3 contains 16 residues. The V gene's germline CDR1 is KGHSH and CDR2 LQKENI.

This clone was found a few times. The rearrangement links TRBV19 to TRBJ2-1; 8 nucleotides agree with TRBD1. The J segment lost 2 bases and the V segment lost 6 bases, leaving 21 bases of the junction unmatched. This CDR3 comprises 20 residues. The germline V gene encodes CDR1 LNHDA and CDR2 SQIVND (reference sequence). In nucleotides, the CDR3 is TGTGCCAGTAGCCGGGGTGGGGGCAGGGGGCGGCAGTCACCCTACAATGAGCAGTTCTTC. This codes for CASSRGGGRGRQSPYNEQFF. Full variable domain (remainder filled in from reference TRBV19 and TRBJ2-1): DGGITQSPKYLFRKEGQNVTLSCEQNLNHDAMYWYRQDPGQGLRLIYYSQIVNDFQKGDIAEGYSVSREKKESFPLTVTSAQKNPTAFYLCASSRGGGRGRQSPYNEQFFGPGTRLTVL.

The chain employs TRBV7-2 and TRBJ2-5, with D perhaps TRBD2 (6 bases). The DNA end is a closer match to TRBJ2-7, so the J assignment may be wrong. Germline-derived CDR1 and CDR2 are SGHTA and FQGNSA. This CDR3 has 15 residues. The DNA of the CDR3 is TGTGCCAGCAGCGCCGGGACTCAAACCTCCTACGAGCAGTACTTC. Protein sequence: CASSAGTQTSYEQYF.

The rearrangement links TRBV11-2 to TRBJ2-3; D remains unclear. Looked up from germline, CDR1 is SGHAT and CDR2 is FQNNGV. Deletions cut 3 bases from V and 2 bases from J, with 3 bases between. This CDR3 has 12 amino acids. The CDR3, as DNA: TGTGCCAGCAGCTTTTACACAGATACGCAGTATTTT. Its protein is CASSFYTDTQYF.

V and J are TRBV5-4 and TRBJ1-2; unclear D gene. Germline CDR1 is SGHNT and CDR2 is YYREEE (reference sequence). V was clipped by 1 base and J by 0 bases, with 16 bases between them. CDR3 length equals 17 residues. The CDR3: CASSLFFQASANYGYTF. The CDR3 bases are TGTGCCAGCAGCTTGTTTTTTCAGGCCTCAGCTAACTATGGCTACACCTTC.

The chain couples TRBV30 to TRBJ1-6, with D unclear. Looked up from germline, CDR1 is GTSNPN and CDR2 is SVGIG (reference sequence). The CDR3 extends over 15 amino acids. The V and J ends lost 6 bases and 0 bases respectively, with 12 bases between them. The CDR3 bases are TGTGCCTGCCATAAGCCGAGCTCCTATAATTCACCCCTCCACTTT. Translating gives CACHKPSSYNSPLHF.

V and J are TRBV6-1 and TRBJ2-5, with 8 bases matching TRBD1. Trimming took 6 bases from V and 4 from J; bases not matched to a gene: 10. CDR3 length: 15 amino acids. The germline V gene has CDR1 MNHNS and CDR2 SASEGT. The CDR3 spells CASSGGGQGVETQYF. The CDR3 bases are TGTGCCAGCAGCGGCGGAGGACAGGGCGTAGAGACCCAGTACTTC.

The chain combines TRBV28 with TRBJ2-5; D gene uncertain. The J call may be in error: the DNA end matches TRBJ2-7 better. The CDR3 contains 11 residues. The V gene's germline CDR1 is MDHEN and CDR2 SYDVKM. CDR3 coding DNA: TGTGCCAGCAGTTTGTGGTACGAGCAGTACTTC. This gives the protein CASSLWYEQYF.

V is TRBV6-5 and J is TRBJ1-2; possibly TRBD1 for D (6 bases). V dropped 2 bases and J dropped 4 bases, with 8 bases sitting between them. CDR1 MNHEY and CDR2 SVGAGI come from the germline V gene. The CDR3 runs to 13 residues. CDR3 amino acids: CASSYGGPYGYTF. Here the CDR3 DNA reads TGTGCCAGCAGTTACGGGGGCCCCTATGGCTACACCTTC.

V is TRBV10-1 and J is TRBJ1-5; possibly TRBD1 for D (6 bases). Trimming pared 6 bases from V and 4 bases from J, leaving 16 bases between. The CDR3 has 15 residues. Germline V gene lookup returns CDR1 WNHNN and CDR2 SYGVQD (reference sequence). CDR3 coding DNA: TGCGCCAGCAGATTTGGGGAGGGGGGTAATCAGCCCCAGCATTTT. This gives the protein CASRFGEGGNQPQHF.

The V and J genes are TRBV5-8 and TRBJ2-7, with TRBD1 matching over 7 bases. Germline loops: CDR1 SGHTS, CDR2 YDEGEE. This CDR3 region has 14 residues. V lost 0 bases to trimming and J lost 3 bases; unmatched junction nucleotides: 3. The CDR3 loop is CASSLGQGGYEQYF. DNA for the CDR3: TGTGCCAGCAGCTTGGGACAGGGTGGCTACGAGCAGTACTTC.

The chain couples TRBV19 to TRBJ1-5; 7 nucleotides agree with TRBD1. Germline V gene data show CDR1 as LNHDA and CDR2 as SQIVND (reference sequence). The CDR3 has 14 amino acids. The ends lost 7 bases at V and 5 bases at J; junction bases unmatched: 8. CDR3 amino acids: CASTRRQGDQPQHF. The CDR3 region has the DNA TGTGCCAGTACTAGGAGGCAGGGGGATCAGCCCCAGCATTTT.

The CDR3 spells CASSLGAGTEVLYNEQFF. The CDR3 DNA reads as TGTGCCAGCAGCTTGGGGGCCGGGACAGAAGTCCTCTACAATGAGCAGTTCTTC. The V gene is TRBV5-4, the J gene TRBJ2-1, with 7 bases matching TRBD1. This CDR3 has 18 residues. J was trimmed by 3 bases and V by 0 bases; bases with no gene match: 12. Looked up from germline, CDR1 is SGHNT and CDR2 is YYREEE (reference sequence).

Remarks on this clone: The sample has other DNA sequences that encode this CDR3 too. This sequence joins TRBV4-1 and TRBJ1-1, with 7 bases that match TRBD1. The CDR3 covers 16 residues. Trimming cost V 6 bases and J 5 bases; bases outside gene matches: 15. CDR1 MGHRA and CDR2 YSYEKL come from the germline V gene. The CDR3 coding sequence is TGCGCCAGCAGTCACCCCGCACAGGGGCCCGAGACTGAAGCTTTCTTT. Encoded protein: CASSHPAQGPETEAFF.

This chain joins TRBV6-5 and TRBJ1-1; no clear D gene. The CDR3 loop spans 14 amino acids. Germline-derived CDR1 and CDR2 are MNHEY and SVGAGI. V was trimmed by 7 bases and J by 4 bases, leaving 16 bases between them. The CDR3 spells CASIPRGVGTEAFF. DNA of the CDR3: TGTGCCAGCATTCCCCGGGGAGTCGGCACTGAAGCTTTCTTT.